The 14 T cell receptor beta chains listed next were all sequenced from one sample in a study of T-cell memory formation after mild COVID-19. TCRdb called the 5' RACE reads again in MiXCR, with one record for every CDR3 protein. The sample lists under 200,000 distinct CDR3 sequences, approximately 10% occurring once. The specimen sequenced was PBMCs or a T cell subset sorted from them (not recorded which). These receptors all come from a man aged 18 to 29 who had mild COVID-19 (a few samples of this study predate the infection). Cell type and time point are not known.

CDR3 coding DNA: TGTGCCACCAGTGACCGCGGACAGGATATGAATGGCTACACCTTC. It yields the protein CATSDRGQDMNGYTF. The chain is built from TRBV24-1 and TRBJ1-2; TRBD1 matches at 7 bases. The CDR3 loop spans 15 amino acids. The J segment lost 6 bases and the V segment lost 4 bases, leaving 10 bases of the junction unmatched. Germline loops: CDR1 KGHDR, CDR2 SFDVKD.

This clonotype was detected many times. The chain recombines TRBV25-1 with TRBJ1-1; no clear D. The V and J ends lost 4 bases and 3 bases respectively, with 12 bases between them. Germline loops: CDR1 MGHDK, CDR2 SYGVNS. This CDR3 is 14 amino acids long. CDR3 coding DNA: TGTGCCAGCAGTGCGCAGGCAGGTTACACTGAAGCTTTCTTT. Protein sequence: CASSAQAGYTEAFF.

The gene calls are TRBV29-1 and TRBJ2-3; tentative D call: TRBD1 (5 bases). The V end was cut by 4 bases, the J end by 0 bases, with 23 bases between. The CDR3 spans 18 residues. CDR1 and CDR2 (germline): SQVTM, ANQGSEA. As DNA, the CDR3 is TGCAGCGTTGCGATGGGTGGACACTCCACAACGAGCACAGATACGCAGTATTTT. Translation gives CSVAMGGHSTTSTDTQYF.

This clonotype has just a few counts. The V gene is TRBV19, the J gene TRBJ2-1; unclear D gene. Germline V gene sequence: CDR1 LNHDA, CDR2 SQIVND (reference sequence). V lost 8 bases and J 0 bases, leaving 11 bases between the germline ends. The CDR3 contains 14 residues. The CDR3 region is CASSPMSSYNEQFF. In DNA form, the CDR3 reads TGTGCCAGTTCCCCAATGAGCTCCTACAATGAGCAGTTCTTC.

This clonotype was counted many times. The V call is TRBV5-8, the J call TRBJ1-1; TRBD1 matches at 8 bases. Germline CDR1 is SGHTS and CDR2 is YDEGEE. The CDR3 sequence is 16 residues long. The V gene end was trimmed by 0 bases and the J gene end by 3 bases; junction bases not matched to a gene: 7. In nucleotides, the CDR3 is TGTGCCAGCAGCTTGGGCTACAGGGGGAGGTACACTGAAGCTTTCTTT. Its translation: CASSLGYRGRYTEAFF.

Many counts were recorded for this clonotype. V gene TRBV5-1 combines with J gene TRBJ2-7; 11 bases are a match to TRBD1. Per the germline V gene, CDR1 is SGHRS and CDR2 is YFSETQ. V was clipped by 4 bases and J by 2 bases; unmatched bases: 5. The CDR3 runs 15 residues. This CDR3 is CASSRPGQGAYEQYF. DNA of the CDR3: TGCGCCAGCAGCAGACCGGGACAGGGGGCCTACGAGCAGTACTTC.

The rearrangement joins TRBV7-3 to TRBJ2-7; no clear D. V was pared by 1 base and J by 5 bases, with 6 bases between. Per germline, CDR1 SGHTA and CDR2 FQGTGA. This CDR3 spans 12 amino acids. In DNA form, the CDR3 reads TGTGCCAGCAGCTTAAAGGGTCACGAGCAGTACGTC. Translating it yields CASSLKGHEQYV.

This clonotype was counted a few times. J is TRBJ2-1 and V is TRBV5-1; maybe TRBD2 (5 bases). Deletions cut 5 bases from V and 9 bases from J, with 18 bases between. Germline values: CDR1 SGHRS, CDR2 YFSETQ. This CDR3 is built from 14 residues. CDR3 sequence reads: CASRDSPRSGEQFF. In DNA, the CDR3 is TGCGCCAGCAGGGACTCTCCCCGCTCTGGTGAGCAGTTCTTC.

This clonotype was observed a few times. The chain uses TRBV7-9 and TRBJ2-7; D is perhaps TRBD1 (6 bases). The ends were cut back, 6 bases at V and 0 bases at J, with 15 bases in the middle. The germline CDR1 and CDR2 sequences are SEHNR and FQNEAQ (reference sequence). The CDR3 length is 15 residues. The CDR3 loop reads CASSPRPGDSYEQYF. CDR3 sequence (DNA): TGTGCCAGCAGTCCCCGTCCAGGGGACTCCTACGAGCAGTACTTC.

Here the CDR3 reads CASSQTLTSGRYEQYF. The CDR3 region has the DNA TGCGCCAGCAGCCAAACCCTGACTAGCGGCCGCTACGAGCAGTACTTC. V usage is TRBV4-3 and J usage is TRBJ2-7; TRBD2 agrees at 9 bases. Germline CDR1 and CDR2: LGHNA and YSLEER. V dropped 2 bases and J dropped 3; count of bases not matched to a gene: 8. The length of the CDR3 is 16 residues.

The CDR3 reads CAISRQVTGEQYV. DNA of the CDR3: TGTGCCATCAGTAGACAGGTCACCGGCGAGCAGTACGTC. The chain uses TRBV10-3 and TRBJ2-7; tentative D call: TRBD1 (6 bases). The CDR3 consists of 13 residues. Trimming cost V 5 bases and J 6 bases, with 14 bases left between them. Germline loops: CDR1 ENHRY, CDR2 SYGVKD.

The chain combines TRBV6-2 or TRBV6-3 with TRBJ2-7, with D perhaps matching TRBD2 (5 bases). The CDR3 length is 11 residues. The V end was cut by 2 bases, the J end by 12 bases, with 11 bases between. In germline, CDR1 is MNHEY, CDR2 SVGEGT. Written as DNA, the CDR3 is TGTGCCAGCAGTTACGGGCGGGTCGCGTACTTC. This translates into CASSYGRVAYF.

The chain recombines TRBV30 with TRBJ1-1, with unresolved D. The length of the CDR3 is 14 residues. Germline loops: CDR1 GTSNPN, CDR2 SVGIG (reference sequence). The V end was cut by 5 bases, the J end by 1 base, with 14 bases between. CDR3 in amino acids: CAWSGETKNTEAFF. For the CDR3, the DNA is TGTGCCTGGTCGGGCGAGACAAAGAACACTGAAGCTTTCTTT.

This rearrangement joins TRBV7-9 to TRBJ2-3; weak D call: TRBD2 (6 bases). CDR1 and CDR2 (germline): SEHNR, FQNEAQ (reference sequence). CDR3 length: 14 amino acids. The V and J ends lost 5 bases and 6 bases respectively, with 15 bases between them. The chain's CDR3 is CASSTRDPGDTQYF. The CDR3 DNA follows: TGTGCCAGCAGCACGCGGGACCCGGGGGATACGCAGTATTTT. Together with reference TRBV7-9 and TRBJ2-3, the CDR3 gives the full variable domain: DTGVSQNPRHKITKRGQNVTFRCDPISEHNRLYWYRQTLGQGPEFLTYFQNEAQLEKSRLLSDRFSAERPKGSFSTLEIQRTEQGDSAMYLCASSTRDPGDTQYFGPGTRLTVL.